The source of this TCR beta chain is a study of OX40 agonist ivuxolimab in advanced cancers. In the study overall: Dosing consisted of intravenous ivuxolimab at 0.01 to 10 mg/kg every 2 weeks.

Study-wide findings and caveats: Expanded clones belonging to CD8+ T cells outnumbered, on average, those of CD4+. Within 6 weeks, CD4+ and CD8+ blood T cells expanded clonally at 0.1 to 3.0 mg/kg.

V lost 0 bases, J lost 4 bases, and 7 bases lay in between. Looked up from germline, CDR1 is GTSNPN and CDR2 is SVGIG (reference sequence). The length of the CDR3 is 12 residues. Blood sampling was done at baseline, cycle 4 day 1, and cycle 7 day 1. Turning to this clone: The antigen is not known.

Measured with immunoSEQ multiplex PCR; TCRdb has only the in-frame clones, and not every one. The sample contains about 18,000 clones, approximately 70% of which appear only once. This chain connects TRBV30 to TRBJ2-7; D is uncertain. The origin of this receptor is an adult with an advanced solid tumor such as melanoma, head and neck, liver or kidney cancer. This sample comprised CD4+ or CD8+ T cells sorted from blood, obtained in a trial of the OX40 agonist ivuxolimab. Here the CDR3 DNA reads TGTGCCTGGAGTGTTAGGGTTTACGAGCAGTACTTC. This encodes CAWSVRVYEQYF. Full variable domain (missing parts from reference TRBV30 and TRBJ2-7): SQTIHQWPATLVQPVGSPLSLECTVEGTSNPNLYWYRQAAGRGLQLLFYSVGIGQISSEVPQNLSASRPQDRQFILSSKKLLLSDSGFYLCAWSVRVYEQYFGPGTRLTVT.